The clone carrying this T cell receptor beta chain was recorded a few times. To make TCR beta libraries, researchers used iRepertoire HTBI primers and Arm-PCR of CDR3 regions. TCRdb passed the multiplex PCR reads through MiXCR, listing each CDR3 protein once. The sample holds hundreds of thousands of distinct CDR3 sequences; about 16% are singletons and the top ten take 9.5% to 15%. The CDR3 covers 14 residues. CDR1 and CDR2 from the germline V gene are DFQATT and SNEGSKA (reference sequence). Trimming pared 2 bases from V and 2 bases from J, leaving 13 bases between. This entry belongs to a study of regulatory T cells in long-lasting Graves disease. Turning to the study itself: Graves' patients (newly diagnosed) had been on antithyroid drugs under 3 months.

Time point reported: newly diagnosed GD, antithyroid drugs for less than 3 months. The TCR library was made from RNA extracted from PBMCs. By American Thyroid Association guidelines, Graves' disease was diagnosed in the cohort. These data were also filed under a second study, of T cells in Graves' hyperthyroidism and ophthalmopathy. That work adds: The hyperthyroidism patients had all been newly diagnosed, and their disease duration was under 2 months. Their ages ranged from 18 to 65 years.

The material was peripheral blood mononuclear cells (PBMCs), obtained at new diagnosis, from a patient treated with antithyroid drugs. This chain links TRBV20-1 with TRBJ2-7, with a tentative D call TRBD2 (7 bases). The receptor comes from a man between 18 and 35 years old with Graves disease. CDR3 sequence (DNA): TGCAGTGCTAGAAAGGGGGGAGGGGCCTACGAGCAGTACTTC. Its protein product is CSARKGGGAYEQYF.